This T cell receptor (beta chain) was identified in a study of control samples from healthy donors and cancer patients. The CDR3 is 14 amino acids. CDR1 and CDR2 from the germline V gene are SGHAT and FQNNGV. Trimming stripped 3 bases from V and 5 bases from J, with 13 bases between. Data came from immunoSEQ multiplex PCR; TCRdb stores just in-frame clones and leaves some out. Of approximately 230,000 clones in the sample, over 75% were seen once. Sequenced: PBMCs. The sequence came from a woman aged 55 to 70 with lung cancer. V and J are TRBV11-2 and TRBJ1-1; no reliable D call. The CDR3 region has the DNA TGTGCCAGCAGCTTGCAGGTAGTGGGTACTGAAGCTTTCTTT. Translated: CASSLQVVGTEAFF. Full variable domain (remainder filled in from reference TRBV11-2 and TRBJ1-1): EAGVAQSPRYKIIEKRQSVAFWCNPISGHATLYWYQQILGQGPKLLIQFQNNGVVDDSQLPKDRFSAERLKGVDSTLKIQPAKLEDSAVYLCASSLQVVGTEAFFGQGTRLTVV.